This T cell receptor beta chain was obtained from a study of T cell repertoires in cytomegalovirus infection. Study-wide context: Indications of both CMV infection and matching HLA type were provided by public TCR beta signatures. Overall study findings and caveats: There were carriers of CMV plus the relevant HLA, and cumulative public TCR beta family frequency identified them. What dominated the ex vivo response were HLA-C-restricted CMV-specific TCR beta clonotypes.

There are a few counts of this clonotype. Its target is unknown. A single record per CDR3 protein comes from TCRdb applying MiXCR to the reads. The table lists around 550,000 distinct CDR3 sequences, more than 25% of them singletons. V lost 5 bases and J lost 3; bases outside the gene matches: 3. This CDR3 is 14 amino acids long. CDR1 and CDR2 (germline): SGHVS, FQNEAQ. This sequence originates from a human donor in good health (CMV status not recorded). Some clones in this sample may be carry-over from other donors' samples. Input material: PBMCs. The rearrangement joins TRBV7-8 to TRBJ1-1; 10 bases agree with TRBD1. The CDR3 sequence: CASSRDRGHTEAFF. CDR3 bases: TGTGCCAGCAGCAGGGACAGGGGACACACTGAAGCTTTCTTT.